This T cell receptor beta chain was identified in a study of T cell responses to AZD1222 COVID-19 vaccine. Profiled with immunoSEQ multiplex PCR; TCRdb holds only in-frame clones, not every one. The sample consists of 150,000 to 200,000 clones, 94% of them appearing once. Points on this clone: The antigen is not known.

CDR3 length equals 14 residues. From germline, CDR1 is SNHLY and CDR2 FYNNEI. Trimming removed 11 bases from V and 0 bases from J; junction bases left unmatched: 6. General observations from the study: Repertoires were sampled only after the peak T cell response. Nearly half of spike-specific TCRs reportedly go after variant regions that carry no mutations. Donors skewed white British and female; clonal diversity was possibly underestimated.

This clonotype was obtained from an adult in good health. The source material was peripheral blood, sampled on day 0 of AZD1222 vaccination. This rearrangement joins TRBV2 to TRBJ2-2, with 7 bases lining up with TRBD1. The CDR3 protein is CAVKGTANTGELFF. For the CDR3, the DNA is TGTGCCGTCAAAGGGACAGCGAACACCGGGGAGCTGTTTTTT.